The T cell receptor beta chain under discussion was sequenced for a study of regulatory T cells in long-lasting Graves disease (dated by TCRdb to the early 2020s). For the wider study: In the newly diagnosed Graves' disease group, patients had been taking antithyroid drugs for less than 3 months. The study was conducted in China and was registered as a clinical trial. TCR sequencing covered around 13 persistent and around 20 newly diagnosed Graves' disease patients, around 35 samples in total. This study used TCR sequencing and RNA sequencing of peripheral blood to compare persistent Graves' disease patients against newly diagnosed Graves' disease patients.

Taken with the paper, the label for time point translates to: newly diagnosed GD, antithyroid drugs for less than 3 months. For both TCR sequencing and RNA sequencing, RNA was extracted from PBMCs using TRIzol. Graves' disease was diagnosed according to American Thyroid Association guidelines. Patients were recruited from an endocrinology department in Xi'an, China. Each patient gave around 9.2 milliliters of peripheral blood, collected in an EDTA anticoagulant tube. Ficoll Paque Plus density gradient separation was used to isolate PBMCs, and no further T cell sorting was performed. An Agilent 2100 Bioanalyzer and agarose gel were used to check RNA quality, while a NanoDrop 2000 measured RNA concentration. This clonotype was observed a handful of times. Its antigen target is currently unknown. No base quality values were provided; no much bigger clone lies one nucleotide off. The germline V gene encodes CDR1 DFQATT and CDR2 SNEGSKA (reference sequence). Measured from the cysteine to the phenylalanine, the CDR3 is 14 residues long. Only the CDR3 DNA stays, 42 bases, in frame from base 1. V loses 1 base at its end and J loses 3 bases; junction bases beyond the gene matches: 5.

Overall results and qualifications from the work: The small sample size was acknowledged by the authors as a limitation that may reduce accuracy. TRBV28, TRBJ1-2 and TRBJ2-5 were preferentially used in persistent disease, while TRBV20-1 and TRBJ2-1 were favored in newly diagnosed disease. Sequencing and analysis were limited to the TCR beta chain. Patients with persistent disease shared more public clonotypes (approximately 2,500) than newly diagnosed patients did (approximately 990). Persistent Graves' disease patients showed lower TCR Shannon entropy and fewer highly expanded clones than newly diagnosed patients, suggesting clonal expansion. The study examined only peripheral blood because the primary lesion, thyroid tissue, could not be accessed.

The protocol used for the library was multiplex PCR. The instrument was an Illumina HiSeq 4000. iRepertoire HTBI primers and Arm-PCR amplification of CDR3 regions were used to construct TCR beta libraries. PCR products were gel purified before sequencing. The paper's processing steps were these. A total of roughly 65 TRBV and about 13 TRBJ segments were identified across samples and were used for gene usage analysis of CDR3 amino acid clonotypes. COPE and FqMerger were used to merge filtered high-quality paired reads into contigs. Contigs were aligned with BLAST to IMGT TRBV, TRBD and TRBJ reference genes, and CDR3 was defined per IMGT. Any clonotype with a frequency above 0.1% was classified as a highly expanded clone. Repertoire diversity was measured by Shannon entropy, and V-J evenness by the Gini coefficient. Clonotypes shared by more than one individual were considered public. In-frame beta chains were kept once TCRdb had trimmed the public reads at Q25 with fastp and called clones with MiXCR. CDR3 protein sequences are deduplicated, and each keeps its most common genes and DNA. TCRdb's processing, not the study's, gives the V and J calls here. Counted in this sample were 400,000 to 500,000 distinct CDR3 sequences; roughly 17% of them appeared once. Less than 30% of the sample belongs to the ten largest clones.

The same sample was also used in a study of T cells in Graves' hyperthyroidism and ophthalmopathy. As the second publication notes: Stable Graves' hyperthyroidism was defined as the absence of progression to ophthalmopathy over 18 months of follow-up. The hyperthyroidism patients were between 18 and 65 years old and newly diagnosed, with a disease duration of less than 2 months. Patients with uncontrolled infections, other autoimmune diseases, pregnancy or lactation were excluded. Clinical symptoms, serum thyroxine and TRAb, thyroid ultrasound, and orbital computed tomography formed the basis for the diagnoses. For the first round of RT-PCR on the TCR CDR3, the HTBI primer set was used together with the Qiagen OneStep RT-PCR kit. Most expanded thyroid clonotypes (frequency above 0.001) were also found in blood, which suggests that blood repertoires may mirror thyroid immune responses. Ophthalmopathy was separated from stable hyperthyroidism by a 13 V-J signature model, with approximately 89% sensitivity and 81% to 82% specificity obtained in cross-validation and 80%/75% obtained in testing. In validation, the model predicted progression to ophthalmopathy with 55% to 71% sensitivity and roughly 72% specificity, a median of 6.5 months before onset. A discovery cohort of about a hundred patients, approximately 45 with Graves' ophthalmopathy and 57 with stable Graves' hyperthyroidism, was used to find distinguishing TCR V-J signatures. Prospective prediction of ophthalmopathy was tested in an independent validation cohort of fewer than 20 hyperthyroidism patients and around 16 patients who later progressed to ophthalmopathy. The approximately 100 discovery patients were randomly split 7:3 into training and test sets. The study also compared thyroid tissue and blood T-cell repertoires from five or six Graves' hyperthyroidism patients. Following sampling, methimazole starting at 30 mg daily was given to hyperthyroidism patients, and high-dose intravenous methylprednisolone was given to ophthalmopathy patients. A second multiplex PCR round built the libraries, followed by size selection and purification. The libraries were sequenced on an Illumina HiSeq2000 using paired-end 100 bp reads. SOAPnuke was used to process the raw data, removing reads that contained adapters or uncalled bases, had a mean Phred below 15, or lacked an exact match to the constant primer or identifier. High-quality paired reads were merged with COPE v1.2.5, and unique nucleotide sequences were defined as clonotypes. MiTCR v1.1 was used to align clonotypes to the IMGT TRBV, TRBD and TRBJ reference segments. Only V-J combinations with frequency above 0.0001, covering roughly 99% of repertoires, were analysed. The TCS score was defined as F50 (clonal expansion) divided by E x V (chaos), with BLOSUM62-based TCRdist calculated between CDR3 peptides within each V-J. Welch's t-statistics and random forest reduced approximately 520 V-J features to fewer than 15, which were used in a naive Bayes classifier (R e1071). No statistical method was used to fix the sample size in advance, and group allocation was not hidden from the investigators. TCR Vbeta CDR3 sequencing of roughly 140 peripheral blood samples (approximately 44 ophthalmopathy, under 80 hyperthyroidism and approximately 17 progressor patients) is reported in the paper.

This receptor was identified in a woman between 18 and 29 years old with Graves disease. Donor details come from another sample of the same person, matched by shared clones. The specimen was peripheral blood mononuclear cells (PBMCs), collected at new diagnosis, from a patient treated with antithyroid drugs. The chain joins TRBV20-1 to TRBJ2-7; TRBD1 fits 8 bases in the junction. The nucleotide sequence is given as TGCAGTGCTAGAGTGCGGACAGGGTTCTACGAGCAGTACTTC. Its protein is CSARVRTGFYEQYF.